This T cell receptor beta chain was identified in a study of T cell responses to AZD1222 COVID-19 vaccine. Study outcomes and limitations: Unmutated variant regions reportedly attract nearly half of all spike-specific TCRs. Seropositive AZD1222 recipients at baseline numbered only five or six.

Notes on this clone: Its antigen remains unknown.

The CDR3 is 18 amino acids. Looked up from germline, CDR1 is SGHTA and CDR2 is FQGTGA. The V gene end was trimmed by 0 bases and the J gene end by 4 bases; junction bases not matched to a gene: 9. The table came from immunoSEQ multiplex PCR; TCRdb's copy has only in-frame clones and leaves some out. Of 140,000 to 150,000 clones listed, approximately 90% are singletons. The material was peripheral blood, obtained on day 0 of MenACWY control vaccination. The origin of this receptor is an adult in good health. The chain carries TRBV7-3 and TRBJ2-2; 9 bases fit TRBD2. The CDR3 coding sequence is TGTGCCAGCAGCTTAACGGCTAGCGGGGCCACCGGCACCGGGGAGCTGTTTTTT. It translates to CASSLTASGATGTGELFF.